Included here is one T cell receptor beta chain sequence, with context. These data originate in a study of blood T cell repertoires in COVID-19. Looking at the study overall: The analysed material was cDNA or gDNA that came from T cells, B-cell-depleted T cells, or PBMCs.

Original processing methods: Estimation of nucleated cell counts was performed using reference gene primer amplification. Sequenced by immunoSEQ multiplex PCR; TCRdb stores in-frame clones only, minus some. V and J calls plus clone size are reproduced from that table; the DNA served to infer D and trimming. The sample includes 51,000 or so clones, around 92% seen only once; the top ten take roughly 10%. V shed 8 bases, J shed 5 bases, and the junction held 10 bases outside the gene matches. The length of the CDR3 is 14 residues. Germline V lookup: CDR1 SEHNR, CDR2 FQNEAQ (reference sequence). The sample was peripheral blood. The chain couples TRBV7-9 to TRBJ2-3; 7 bases align to TRBD2. The TCR sequence derives from a man at least 80 years old with active or convalescent COVID-19. CDR3 nucleotides: TGTGCCAGCGACGAGTTGCGGGAGATAGATACGCAGTATTTT. Translation: CASDELREIDTQYF.